One and the same sample provided the 20 T cell receptor beta chains below, sequenced in a study of naive and memory T cell subsets. TCR cDNA received a 3' ligated oligonucleotide that carried a UMI. Four PCR rounds used nested alpha and beta constant region primers plus the SP2 primer. A single record per CDR3 protein comes from TCRdb applying MiXCR to the 5' RACE reads. The sample lists tens of thousands of distinct CDR3 sequences; around 7.7% were seen once. All receptors derive from a male donor in good health.

This clonotype was counted ten times or more. The CDR3 spells CASSFAGGPSSYNEQFF. CDR3 DNA: TGTGCCAGCAGTTTCGCCGGGGGACCCAGCTCCTACAATGAGCAGTTCTTC. The rearrangement joins TRBV2 to TRBJ2-1; a possible D gene is TRBD2 (6 bases). CDR1 SNHLY and CDR2 FYNNEI come from the germline V gene. Trimming took off 5 bases at V and 0 bases at J, with 17 bases between the two ends. The CDR3 extends over 17 amino acids.

This clonotype was seen only a few times. The V call is TRBV14, the J call TRBJ2-7, with D maybe TRBD1 (5 bases). The V gene lost 0 bases and the J gene lost 0 bases, with 12 bases spanning the gap. Germline V gene lookup returns CDR1 SGHDN and CDR2 FVKESK. The CDR3 has 16 residues. The CDR3 here is CASSQDQYGHSYEQYF. The CDR3 DNA is TGTGCCAGCAGCCAAGATCAATACGGACACTCCTACGAGCAGTACTTC.

The chain joins TRBV5-6 to TRBJ2-5; 9 bases agree with TRBD2. The CDR3 sequence is 14 residues long. V shed 0 bases, J shed 9 bases, and the junction held 6 bases outside the gene matches. Germline CDR1 is SGHDT and CDR2 is YYEEEE. CDR3 nucleotide sequence: TGTGCCAGCAGCTTGGGACTAGCGGCCGGGGCCCAGTACTTC. Its protein product is CASSLGLAAGAQYF.

This clonotype has ten or more counts. This chain joins TRBV18 and TRBJ2-2; 9 bases fit TRBD1. This CDR3 region has 18 residues. V was clipped by 1 base and J by 1 base; unmatched bases: 7. Germline CDR1 reads KGHSH; CDR2 reads LQKENI. CDR3 nucleotide sequence: TGTGCCAGCTCACCACTGGGACAGGGATGGGTGAACACCGGGGAGCTGTTTTTT. Amino acid sequence: CASSPLGQGWVNTGELFF.

V and J are TRBV29-1 and TRBJ2-4; weak D call: TRBD2 (6 bases). The CDR3 sequence is 13 residues long. Per the germline V gene, CDR1 is SQVTM and CDR2 is ANQGSEA. V dropped 5 bases and J dropped 3 bases, with 11 bases sitting between them. CDR3 amino acids: CSVSRLDKNIQYF. CDR3 coding DNA: TGCAGCGTTTCGAGACTAGACAAAAACATTCAGTACTTC. Full variable domain (rest looked up from reference TRBV29-1 and TRBJ2-4): SAVISQKPSRDICQRGTSLTIQCQVDSQVTMMFWYRQQPGQSLTLIATANQGSEATYESGFVIDKFPISRPNLTFSTLTVSNMSPEDSSIYLCSVSRLDKNIQYFGAGTRLSVL.

This chain uses TRBV7-6 with TRBJ2-7, with 7 nucleotides matching TRBD2. Unmatched junction bases numbered 7, after V lost 4 bases and J lost 1 base. This CDR3 spans 15 amino acids. The germline gives CDR1 SGHVS, CDR2 FNYEAQ. The chain's CDR3 is CASSSGLVWSYEQYF. The DNA for the CDR3 is TGTGCCAGCAGCTCCGGACTAGTTTGGTCCTACGAGCAGTACTTC.

This clonotype was seen ten or more times. The chain is built from TRBV10-2 and TRBJ2-3; D might be TRBD2 (6 bases). This CDR3 contains 13 residues. Trimming left V 7 bases short and J 4 bases short, with 12 bases between. Germline loops: CDR1 WSHSY, CDR2 SAAADI. CDR3 nucleotides: TGCGCCAGCACCTTTGGAGGGGCAGATACGCAGTATTTT. Its translation: CASTFGGADTQYF.

This rearrangement joins TRBV6-6 to TRBJ2-1, with 10 bases identical to TRBD2. With V trimmed by 6 bases and J by 0 bases, 14 bases remained unmatched. CDR1 MNHNY and CDR2 SVGAGI come from the germline V gene (reference sequence). CDR3 length: 19 residues. The CDR3 protein is CASSPSALAGDFSYNEQFF. As DNA, the CDR3 is TGTGCCAGCAGCCCCAGTGCGCTAGCGGGGGACTTCTCCTACAATGAGCAGTTCTTC.

This clonotype turned up a few times. CDR3: CASSSTGGRLEQYF. In DNA, the CDR3 is TGTGCCAGCAGCTCGACAGGGGGACGCTTGGAGCAGTACTTC. The chain is built from TRBV6-5 and TRBJ2-7, with 9 bases lining up with TRBD1. V trimming: 6 bases; J trimming: 7 bases; junction bases outside the gene matches: 10. Germline values: CDR1 MNHEY, CDR2 SVGAGI. The CDR3 length is 14 residues.

V gene TRBV20-1 combines with J gene TRBJ2-7; possible D gene TRBD1, 5 bases. The germline V gene encodes CDR1 DFQATT and CDR2 SNEGSKA (reference sequence). Deletions cut 3 bases from V and 3 bases from J, with 12 bases between. This CDR3 contains 13 residues. CDR3 DNA: TGCAGTGCTAGGGGTGACAGTTACTACGAGCAGTACTTC. This gives the protein CSARGDSYYEQYF.

This clonotype was counted a few times. This chain connects TRBV5-4 to TRBJ2-1, with 7 bases aligning to TRBD2. J lost 3 bases, V lost 3 bases, and 9 bases had no gene match. The germline gives CDR1 SGHNT, CDR2 YYREEE (reference sequence). The CDR3 covers 16 residues. CDR3 nucleotide sequence: TGTGCCAGCAGCTCCGACTCGGGACTAAACTACAATGAGCAGTTCTTC. Encoded protein: CASSSDSGLNYNEQFF.

This clonotype appeared a few times. The chain links TRBV7-2 to TRBJ2-1; 14 bases match TRBD2. In germline, CDR1 is SGHTA, CDR2 FQGNSA. CDR3 size: 17 residues. The V gene end was trimmed by 3 bases and the J gene end by 6 bases; junction bases not matched to a gene: 7. The CDR3 DNA is TGTGCCAGCAGCTTCCCTAGACTAGCGGGAGGGGGCAATGAGCAGTTCTTC. The encoded protein is CASSFPRLAGGGNEQFF. The variable domain in full, with the rest retrieved from reference TRBV7-2 and TRBJ2-1, is GAGVSQSPSNKVTEKGKDVELRCDPISGHTALYWYRQSLGQGLEFLIYFQGNSAPDKSGLPSDRFSAERTGGSVSTLTIQRTQQEDSAVYLCASSFPRLAGGGNEQFFGPGTRLTVL.

This clonotype was counted between two and nine times. CDR3: CASSLSGTPFYGGYTF. CDR3 bases: TGTGCCAGCAGCTTGTCCGGGACACCCTTTTACGGTGGCTACACCTTC. This chain joins TRBV5-6 and TRBJ1-2; maybe TRBD1 (6 bases). The germline V and J ends were trimmed by 1 base and 7 bases, with 20 bases remaining between them. CDR1 SGHDT and CDR2 YYEEEE come from the germline V gene. This CDR3 region has 16 residues.

This rearrangement joins TRBV5-4 to TRBJ2-1, with 9 bases fitting TRBD2. V trimming: 4 bases; J trimming: 4 bases; junction bases outside the gene matches: 6. The CDR3 runs 15 residues. Germline CDR1 reads SGHNT; CDR2 reads YYREEE (reference sequence). The CDR3 nucleotides read TGTGCCAGCAGCCCTACTAGCGGGCAATACAATGAGCAGTTCTTC. Translated: CASSPTSGQYNEQFF.

The genes are TRBV7-9 and TRBJ2-7; a possible D gene is TRBD1 (6 bases). Germline-derived CDR1 and CDR2 are SEHNR and FQNEAQ (reference sequence). V was shortened by 5 bases and J by 0 bases, with 11 bases between the two germline ends. This CDR3 spans 14 amino acids. CDR3 sequence reads: CASSLGQISYEQYF. In nucleotides, the CDR3 is TGTGCCAGCAGCCTAGGACAGATCTCCTACGAGCAGTACTTC.

Ten or more counts support this clonotype. This chain links TRBV29-1 with TRBJ2-5, with D hard to call. The V end lost 6 bases, the J end lost 5 bases, and 10 bases lay between the germline ends. Germline CDR1 and CDR2: SQVTM and ANQGSEA. The CDR3 loop spans 11 amino acids. The CDR3 region has the DNA TGCAGCGTCGGCCCTAGGGAGACCCAGTACTTC. This codes for CSVGPRETQYF.

This clonotype was observed many times. This chain uses TRBV27 with TRBJ1-5, with 8 nucleotides matching TRBD1. The germline gives CDR1 MNHEY, CDR2 SMNVEV (reference sequence). V shed 5 bases, J shed 2 bases, and the junction held 5 bases outside the gene matches. This CDR3 has 15 residues. The CDR3 DNA follows: TGTGCCAGCAGTCCCGGGACAGGACGCAATCAGCCCCAGCATTTT. Protein: CASSPGTGRNQPQHF.

This clonotype occurred many times. V is TRBV12-3 or TRBV12-4 and J is TRBJ1-3; D uncertain. Trimming left V 7 bases short and J 11 bases short, with 21 bases between. This CDR3 comprises 14 residues. This CDR3 reads CASTDGIYRDAIYF. The CDR3 nucleotides are TGTGCCAGCACCGATGGGATCTACCGAGACGCCATATATTTT.

This clonotype was detected many times. The gene calls are TRBV6-5 and TRBJ2-2; 12 nucleotides align to TRBD2. The CDR3 runs 16 residues. Trimming cost V 5 bases and J 4 bases; bases outside gene matches: 5. The germline gives CDR1 MNHEY, CDR2 SVGAGI. Written as DNA, the CDR3 is TGTGCCAGCAGTGGACTAGCGGGATCTGGCACCGGGGAGCTGTTTTTT. This encodes CASSGLAGSGTGELFF.

This sequence joins TRBV20-1 and TRBJ2-5; 9 positions match TRBD2. The CDR3 contains 14 residues. Germline V gene lookup returns CDR1 DFQATT and CDR2 SNEGSKA (reference sequence). The trim removed 1 base at V and 4 bases at J, leaving 4 bases unmatched. CDR3 residues: CSARVAGALETQYF. In nucleotides, the CDR3 is TGCAGTGCTAGAGTAGCGGGAGCGTTAGAGACCCAGTACTTC.